This T cell receptor (beta chain) was sequenced during a study of beta chain features in type 1 diabetes. About the study: Patient and healthy donor groups were alike in age, gender and cell yields.

Study results and limitations: Within each of all four CD4+ subsets, Type 1 diabetes patients had TCRB CDR3s that were moderately but significantly shorter. Individuals with type 1 diabetes displayed fewer insertions and more deletions at VDJ junctions.

Markers CD45RO/CCR7/CD25/CD127/CD95/CD27 served to sort CD4+ naive, central memory, regulatory and stem cell-like memory cells. Since all of the isolated RNA was reverse transcribed, expressed TCRB transcripts were what got sequenced. The assay was immunoSEQ multiplex PCR, and TCRdb's table has in-frame clones only and misses some. The top ten clones hold roughly 1.3% of a sample with some 240,000 clones, around 9.9% of them seen once. J gave up 8 bases and V 6 bases, and 5 bases lay outside the gene matches. CDR1 LNHDA and CDR2 SQIVND come from the germline V gene (reference sequence). The CDR3 has 13 residues. About this clone: Its antigen is not identified.

This TCR was recovered from a man aged 18 to 29 in good health. The sample comprised central memory CD4+ T cells from blood. The rearrangement joins TRBV19 to TRBJ2-1; 9 bases are shared with TRBD2. CDR3 sequence reads: CASSPGLAYEQFF. The CDR3, as DNA: TGTGCCAGTAGCCCGGGACTAGCCTATGAGCAGTTCTTC.